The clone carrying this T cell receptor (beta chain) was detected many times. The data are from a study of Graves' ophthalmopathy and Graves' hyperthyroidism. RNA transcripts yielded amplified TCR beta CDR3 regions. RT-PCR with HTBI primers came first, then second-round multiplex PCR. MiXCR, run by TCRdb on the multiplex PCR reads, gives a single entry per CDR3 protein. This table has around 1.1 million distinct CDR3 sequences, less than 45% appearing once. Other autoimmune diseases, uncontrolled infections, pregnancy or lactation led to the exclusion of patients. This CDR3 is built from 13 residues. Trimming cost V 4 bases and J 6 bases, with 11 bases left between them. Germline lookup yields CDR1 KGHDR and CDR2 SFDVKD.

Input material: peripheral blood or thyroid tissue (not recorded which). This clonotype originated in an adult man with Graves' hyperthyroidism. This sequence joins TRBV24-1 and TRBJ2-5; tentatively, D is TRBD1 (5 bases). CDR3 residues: CATSETVKKTQYF. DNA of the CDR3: TGTGCCACCAGTGAGACAGTCAAGAAGACCCAGTACTTC.